This TCR beta chain appears in the sequencing data of a study of regulatory T cells in long-lasting Graves disease. Whole-study results and caveats: Persistent Graves' disease cases displayed lower TCR diversity than newly diagnosed ones.

This clonotype was picked up many times. The antigen is undetermined. Time point: newly diagnosed GD, antithyroid drugs for less than 3 months. Preparation of the TCR library used RNA extracted from PBMCs. Sequencing libraries for TCR beta were prepared with iRepertoire HTBI primers and Arm-PCR of CDR3 regions. TCRdb re-analysed the multiplex PCR reads in MiXCR, keeping a single row per CDR3 protein. The data show 450,000 to 650,000 distinct CDR3 sequences, 16% seen once. Germline-derived CDR1 and CDR2 are SGHTA and FQGNSA. V was shortened by 6 bases and J by 3 bases, with 12 bases between the two germline ends. The CDR3 consists of 14 residues. The same sample was also used in a study of T cells in Graves' hyperthyroidism and ophthalmopathy. In that study: When the TCR CDR3 underwent first-round RT-PCR, the HTBI primer set was used. Most thyroid clonotypes that were expanded above 0.001 also turned up in blood.

The chain employs TRBV7-2 and TRBJ2-1; D is uncertain. Sequenced material: peripheral blood mononuclear cells (PBMCs), taken at new diagnosis, from a patient treated with antithyroid drugs. The TCR was taken from a woman aged 35-65 years with Graves disease. CDR3 sequence: CASRAPGRYNEQFF. CDR3 in DNA: TGTGCCAGCAGAGCTCCGGGCCGCTACAATGAGCAGTTCTTC.